This T cell receptor beta chain appears in the sequencing data of a study of blood T cell repertoires in COVID-19. Study in general: The cDNA or gDNA used as material had been derived from T cells, B-cell-depleted T cells, or PBMCs.

Original analysis: The authors estimated nucleated cell counts from reference gene primer amplification. Sequenced by immunoSEQ multiplex PCR; TCRdb stores in-frame clones only, minus some. V and J calls and clone size are copied from that table; D and trimming were computed from the DNA. The table shows 90,000 to 130,000 clones, with approximately 88% occurring only once. Germline V gene data show CDR1 as SGHDN and CDR2 as FVKESK. J gave up 1 base and V 6 bases, and 5 bases lay outside the gene matches. The length of the CDR3 is 15 residues. The V call is TRBV14, the J call TRBJ2-2; 7 nucleotides line up with TRBD2. The source material was peripheral blood. This TCR was sampled from a human donor in a cohort sampled during active COVID-19. The DNA of the CDR3 is TGTGCCAGCAGAAGGGCGGGAGTGAACACCGGGGAGCTGTTTTTT. Protein product: CASRRAGVNTGELFF. Looking up the rest from reference TRBV14 and TRBJ2-2 gives the full variable domain: EAGVTQFPSHSVIEKGQTVTLRCDPISGHDNLYWYRRVMGKEIKFLLHFVKESKQDESGMPNNRFLAERTGGTYSTLKVQPAELEDSGVYFCASRRAGVNTGELFFGEGSRLTVL.